These T cell receptor beta chains were read from a single sample in a study of cytomegalovirus exposure and HLA in healthy donors. Produced via immunoSEQ multiplex PCR; TCRdb's table is partial and in-frame only. The top ten clones hold over 6.5% of a sample with 150,000 to 200,000 clones, roughly 12% of them seen once. Material: PBMCs. These receptors all come from a man aged 45-60 years in good health and CMV-seropositive. Both conserved end residues are part of each CDR3. A D gene is named only where the DNA matches it firmly. Clone size is given for some rows only: seen once, a few or many times, or a class if the clone is expanded.

v_call: TRBV6-5; d_call: TRBD1; j_call: TRBJ1-1; clone_size: few; cdr3_nt: TGTGCCAGCAGTTACGACAGGGGGCGTACTGAAGCTTTCTTT; cdr3_aa: CASSYDRGRTEAFF
v_call: TRBV5-1; d_call: TRBD1; j_call: TRBJ2-2; clone_size: few; cdr3_nt: TGCGCCAGCACTCTCCGGACAGGGTCGAACACCGGGGAGCTGTTTTTT; cdr3_aa: CASTLRTGSNTGELFF
v_call: TRBV19; d_call: TRBD1; j_call: TRBJ1-6; clone_size: .; cdr3_nt: TGTGCCAGTCCCAAAAAGGGACAGTTTCACTCCTATAATTCACCCCTCCACTTT; cdr3_aa: CASPKKGQFHSYNSPLHF
v_call: TRBV5-1; d_call: .; j_call: TRBJ2-5; clone_size: .; cdr3_nt: TGCGCCAGCAGCTTGCGGACAGAAGAGACCCAGTACTTC; cdr3_aa: CASSLRTEETQYF
v_call: TRBV9; d_call: .; j_call: TRBJ1-3; clone_size: .; cdr3_nt: TGTGCCAGCAGCCGACTTGCTAGCGGAAGCTCTGGAAACACCATATATTTT; cdr3_aa: CASSRLASGSSGNTIYF
v_call: TRBV5-4; d_call: .; j_call: TRBJ2-7; clone_size: few; cdr3_nt: TGTGCCAGCAGCCAGGACGGGGACTCCTACGAGCAGTACTTC; cdr3_aa: CASSQDGDSYEQYF
v_call: TRBV5-6; d_call: TRBD1; j_call: TRBJ1-1; clone_size: few; cdr3_nt: TGTGCCAGCAGCGCAACCGGGACAGGGTTTGCTGAAGCTTTCTTT; cdr3_aa: CASSATGTGFAEAFF
v_call: TRBV5-6; d_call: TRBD1; j_call: TRBJ1-4; clone_size: .; cdr3_nt: TGTGCCAGCAGCCGGGACAGACGGAATGAAAAACTGTTTTTT; cdr3_aa: CASSRDRRNEKLFF
v_call: TRBV28; d_call: .; j_call: TRBJ1-5; clone_size: few; cdr3_nt: TGTGCCAGCAGTTTAGCCCCCAGGGCCGGACAGCCCCAGCATTTT; cdr3_aa: CASSLAPRAGQPQHF
v_call: TRBV7-2; d_call: .; j_call: TRBJ2-1; clone_size: .; cdr3_nt: TGTGCCAGCAGCTTAGTGTCGGCCTCCCAAGGGGTCTACAATGAGCAGTTCTTC; cdr3_aa: CASSLVSASQGVYNEQFF
v_call: TRBV14; d_call: .; j_call: TRBJ1-1; clone_size: .; cdr3_nt: TGTGCCAGCAGCCATACTCCCCAGGGTAAGGCTGAAGCTTTCTTT; cdr3_aa: CASSHTPQGKAEAFF
v_call: TRBV14; d_call: .; j_call: TRBJ1-4; clone_size: once; cdr3_nt: TGTGCCAGCAGCCAAGATGAAGGGGGGGCTAATGAAAAACTGTTTTTT; cdr3_aa: CASSQDEGGANEKLFF
v_call: TRBV5-4; d_call: .; j_call: TRBJ2-3; clone_size: .; cdr3_nt: TGTGCCAGCAGCTTTAGTGCGACAGATACGCAGTATTTT; cdr3_aa: CASSFSATDTQYF
v_call: TRBV4-2; d_call: .; j_call: TRBJ1-4; clone_size: few; cdr3_nt: TGTGCCAGCAGCCAAGAGGGTGGCGGGGGCGGTAATGAAAAACTGTTTTTT; cdr3_aa: CASSQEGGGGGNEKLFF
v_call: TRBV9; d_call: .; j_call: TRBJ2-3; clone_size: .; cdr3_nt: TGTGCCAGCAGCTCGACAGCAGCAGATACGCAGTATTTT; cdr3_aa: CASSSTAADTQYF
v_call: TRBV4-2; d_call: TRBD2; j_call: TRBJ2-1; clone_size: few; cdr3_nt: TGTGCCAGCAGCCCGATCGGGACTAGCGGATACAATGAGCAGTTCTTC; cdr3_aa: CASSPIGTSGYNEQFF
v_call: TRBV11-2; d_call: TRBD1; j_call: TRBJ1-2; clone_size: .; cdr3_nt: TGTGCCAGCAGCTTAGCTACAGGGGCCTATGGCTACACCTTC; cdr3_aa: CASSLATGAYGYTF
v_call: TRBV5-5; d_call: TRBD1; j_call: TRBJ2-5; clone_size: .; cdr3_nt: TGTGCCAGCAGCTTCTCCGGGACAGGAGAGACCCAGTACTTC; cdr3_aa: CASSFSGTGETQYF
v_call: TRBV6-1; d_call: TRBD1; j_call: TRBJ1-4; clone_size: few; cdr3_nt: TGTGCCAGCATCAAGAGGGGGACAGGGAATGAAAAACTGTTTTTT; cdr3_aa: CASIKRGTGNEKLFF
v_call: TRBV25-1; d_call: .; j_call: TRBJ1-1; clone_size: few; cdr3_nt: TGTGCCAGCACCTTGAGAGGGAGAATGACTGAAGCTTTCTTT; cdr3_aa: CASTLRGRMTEAFF
v_call: TRBV27; d_call: TRBD1; j_call: TRBJ1-2; clone_size: few; cdr3_nt: TGTGCCAGCAGTCGTAACGGGGACAGACTATCTAACTATGGCTACACCTTC; cdr3_aa: CASSRNGDRLSNYGYTF
v_call: TRBV6-6; d_call: .; j_call: TRBJ1-4; clone_size: few; cdr3_nt: TGTGCCAGCAACACACAGGGAGAGGCTGAAAAACTGTTTTTT; cdr3_aa: CASNTQGEAEKLFF
v_call: TRBV5-5; d_call: .; j_call: TRBJ1-2; clone_size: .; cdr3_nt: TGTGCCAGCAGCTTGGATCGGCAGGGGCATGGCTACACCTTC; cdr3_aa: CASSLDRQGHGYTF
v_call: TRBV2; d_call: .; j_call: TRBJ2-1; clone_size: .; cdr3_nt: TGTGCCAGCAGTGTGGAGGGGCCAGCGCTGGGGAATGAGCAGTTCTTC; cdr3_aa: CASSVEGPALGNEQFF
v_call: TRBV2; d_call: TRBD2; j_call: TRBJ2-1; clone_size: few; cdr3_nt: TGTGCCAGCAGTCGGGAGGGGGACCCCCAGTTCTTC; cdr3_aa: CASSREGDPQFF
v_call: TRBV9; d_call: .; j_call: TRBJ1-1; clone_size: .; cdr3_nt: TGTGCCAGCAGCGTAGTGGACAGCGAAAACACTGAAGCTTTCTTT; cdr3_aa: CASSVVDSENTEAFF
v_call: TRBV5-1; d_call: TRBD1; j_call: TRBJ1-2; clone_size: few; cdr3_nt: TGCGCCAGCAGCTTCTCCGGGACAGAGATCTATGGCTACACCTTC; cdr3_aa: CASSFSGTEIYGYTF
v_call: TRBV5-1; d_call: .; j_call: TRBJ1-4; clone_size: .; cdr3_nt: TGCGCCAGCAGCTTGCTTACAGGGTCTGGTGAAAAACTGTTTTTT; cdr3_aa: CASSLLTGSGEKLFF
v_call: TRBV7-9; d_call: .; j_call: TRBJ1-6; clone_size: .; cdr3_nt: TGTGCCAGCAGCTTAGGGAGCTCCTATAATTCACCCCTCCACTTT; cdr3_aa: CASSLGSSYNSPLHF
v_call: TRBV5-1; d_call: .; j_call: TRBJ1-2; clone_size: .; cdr3_nt: TGCGCCAGCAGCTTGATGGGTGTAGGCAGGCGAGATAACTATGGCTACACCTTC; cdr3_aa: CASSLMGVGRRDNYGYTF
v_call: TRBV29-1; d_call: .; j_call: TRBJ2-1; clone_size: .; cdr3_nt: TGCAGCGCGGGGGACGGCCCTTTTGATGAGCAGTTCTTC; cdr3_aa: CSAGDGPFDEQFF
v_call: TRBV7-7; d_call: .; j_call: TRBJ2-3; clone_size: .; cdr3_nt: TGTGCCAGCAGCCCCGGGGGTGGTAGCACAGATACGCAGTATTTT; cdr3_aa: CASSPGGGSTDTQYF
v_call: TRBV6-1; d_call: .; j_call: TRBJ1-1; clone_size: .; cdr3_nt: TGTGCCAGCAGTGAACCCACAGTGAACACTGAAGCTTTCTTT; cdr3_aa: CASSEPTVNTEAFF
v_call: TRBV5-6; d_call: .; j_call: TRBJ1-1; clone_size: .; cdr3_nt: TGTGCCAGCAGCCGTTTGCGGGCGGTGGACACTGAAGCTTTCTTT; cdr3_aa: CASSRLRAVDTEAFF
v_call: TRBV18; d_call: .; j_call: TRBJ1-6; clone_size: .; cdr3_nt: TGTGCCAGCTCACTACAGCGGCAGGATAATTCACCCCTCCACTTT; cdr3_aa: CASSLQRQDNSPLHF
v_call: TRBV2; d_call: .; j_call: TRBJ1-1; clone_size: few; cdr3_nt: TGTGCCAGCAAGGAGGCGAATAGCAGGACTGAAGCTTTCTTT; cdr3_aa: CASKEANSRTEAFF
v_call: TRBV7-9; d_call: TRBD1; j_call: TRBJ2-2; clone_size: few; cdr3_nt: TGTGCCACCCCCGGGACAGCCGCTTCCGGGGAGCTGTTTTTT; cdr3_aa: CATPGTAASGELFF
v_call: TRBV7-6; d_call: TRBD1; j_call: TRBJ2-3; clone_size: .; cdr3_nt: TGTGCCAGCAGCGAGGGGACAGCGTCTAGCACAGATACGCAGTATTTT; cdr3_aa: CASSEGTASSTDTQYF
v_call: TRBV7-2; d_call: TRBD2; j_call: TRBJ2-5; clone_size: .; cdr3_nt: TGTGCCAGCAGAGGGCGGGGGGGGTACCAAGAGACCCAGTACTTC; cdr3_aa: CASRGRGGYQETQYF
v_call: TRBV10-3; d_call: .; j_call: TRBJ1-5; clone_size: few; cdr3_nt: TGTGCCATCGGCAGGGAAGTGAATCAGCCCCAGAATTTT; cdr3_aa: CAIGREVNQPQNF
v_call: TRBV6-1; d_call: .; j_call: TRBJ2-7; clone_size: .; cdr3_nt: TGTGCCAGCAGTGAAGCTCTAAGACTCCAGCAGTACTTC; cdr3_aa: CASSEALRLQQYF
v_call: TRBV2; d_call: .; j_call: TRBJ1-1; clone_size: few; cdr3_nt: TGTGCCAGCGGCAGGGAGGCTGTGACTGAAGCTTTCTTT; cdr3_aa: CASGREAVTEAFF
v_call: TRBV6-6; d_call: TRBD1; j_call: TRBJ1-4; clone_size: .; cdr3_nt: TGTGCCAGCAGTTTAGGACAGGGTTGGGAAAAACTGTTTTTT; cdr3_aa: CASSLGQGWEKLFF
v_call: TRBV4-1; d_call: TRBD1; j_call: TRBJ1-4; clone_size: few; cdr3_nt: TGCGCCAGCAGCCGGGACAGGGGAGCTAATGAAAAACTGTTTTTT; cdr3_aa: CASSRDRGANEKLFF